This T cell receptor (beta chain) was documented in a study of vaccination and CD4 T cells after COVID-19. The wider study: Overlapping peptides of the spike proteins of SARS-CoV-2, HCoV-NL63, HCoV-OC43 and HCoV-229E were used for cell stimulation. Points from the study as a whole: Apart from involving relatively few convalescent patients, the work omitted early post-infection timepoints. Spike mono-reactivity was found in 304 of 307 vaccine-specific clones from convalescent patients.

Cultured CD4+ T cell DNA was sequenced using the Oncomine TCR Beta short-read assay. One entry per CDR3 protein, called by TCRdb with MiXCR from the PCR reads. The sample consists of 20,000 to 25,000 distinct CDR3 sequences, roughly 45% of them appearing once. Turning to this clonotype: Antigen specificity is unknown.

Time point indicated: late sampling 161 to 241 days after vaccination in a few convalescent patients. As to treatment: approximately 9-day PBMC culture with coronavirus spike peptide pools or control peptides (ViraFEST assay). Some 2.2 million PBMCs per well were cultured with around 10 IU/ml IL-2 and about 10 ug/ml peptide pools. Sequencing was performed on CD4+ T cells from blood, cultured in vitro, taken about 7 months after SARS-CoV-2 vaccination. This TCR came from a human donor who had recovered from COVID-19.

In nucleotides, the CDR3 is TGCAGTGCTAGAGTGCAGGTAGTAGGCTATGGCTACACCTTC. Protein sequence: CSARVQVVGYGYTF. The V gene is TRBV20-1, the J gene TRBJ1-2; D call uncertain. V was pared by 1 base and J by 4 bases, with 13 bases between. This CDR3 comprises 14 residues. Germline-derived CDR1 and CDR2 are DFQATT and SNEGSKA (reference sequence).